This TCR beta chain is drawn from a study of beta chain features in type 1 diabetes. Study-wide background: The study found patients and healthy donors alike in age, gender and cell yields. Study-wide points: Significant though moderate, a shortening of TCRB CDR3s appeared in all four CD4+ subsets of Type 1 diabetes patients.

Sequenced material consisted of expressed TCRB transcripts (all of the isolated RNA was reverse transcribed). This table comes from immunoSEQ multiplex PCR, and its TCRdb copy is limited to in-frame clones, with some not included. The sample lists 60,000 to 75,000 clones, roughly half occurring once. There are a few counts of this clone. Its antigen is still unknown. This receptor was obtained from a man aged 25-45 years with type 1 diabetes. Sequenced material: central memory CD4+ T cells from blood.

CDR3 in amino acids: CASSAQGPGGSEAFF. For the CDR3, the DNA is TGCGCCAGCAGCGCACAAGGGCCGGGGGGGTCTGAAGCTTTCTTT. This sequence joins TRBV5-1 and TRBJ1-1, with D maybe TRBD1 (5 bases). The CDR3 totals 15 residues. Trimming pared 4 bases from V and 6 bases from J, leaving 19 bases between. Germline V CDR1 and CDR2: SGHRS, YFSETQ.